The present entry profiles one TCR beta chain with its context. Antigen unknown. The data were produced by immunoSEQ multiplex PCR, yet TCRdb's version contains in-frame clones alone and is incomplete. This sample carries about 140,000 clones, with 2.2% going to the ten biggest clones. These data come from a study of T cell responses to AZD1222 COVID-19 vaccine. Broader study findings: The sample set comprised mostly white British donors with more females, and clonal diversity was possibly underestimated. Breadth and depth of Spike-specific TCRs rose after two AZD1222 doses.

This sequence originates from an adult in good health. Specimen: peripheral blood.

CDR3 region: CASSLEDGGGYGYTF. CDR3 coding DNA: TGTGCCAGCAGCTTAGAAGACGGGGGCGGCTATGGCTACACCTTC. The chain links TRBV7-9 to TRBJ1-2; possible D gene TRBD1, 6 bases. In germline, CDR1 is SEHNR, CDR2 FQNEAQ (reference sequence). Trimming left V 1 base short and J 4 bases short, with 13 bases between. This CDR3 comprises 15 residues. Complete variable domain (other parts from reference TRBV7-9 and TRBJ1-2): DTGVSQNPRHKITKRGQNVTFRCDPISEHNRLYWYRQTLGQGPEFLTYFQNEAQLEKSRLLSDRFSAERPKGSFSTLEIQRTEQGDSAMYLCASSLEDGGGYGYTFGSGTRLTVV.